The table lists the clone carrying this T cell receptor (beta chain) with many counts. Its antigen is not known. This sample was taken from a study of T cell repertoires in cytomegalovirus infection. Study-level background: CMV epitopes used comprised recently identified HLA-C-restricted ones and well-studied HLA-B-restricted ones. From public TCR beta signatures came an indication of both CMV infection and matching HLA type. Study conclusions and caveats: HLA-C-restricted TCR beta clonotypes specific for CMV led the ex vivo response. Summed frequency of shared TCR beta families picked out CMV carriers who also had the relevant HLA.

TCRdb analysed the reads with MiXCR anew, one entry per CDR3 protein. The sample lists approximately 260,000 distinct CDR3 sequences; 22% were seen once. Trimming took 6 bases from V and 4 from J, leaving 12 bases between them. The CDR3 spans 13 residues. Germline lookup yields CDR1 SGHAT and CDR2 FQNNGV. Sample: cultured PBMCs, taken from culture after CMV antigen stimulation. This clonotype was obtained from a human donor in good health (CMV status not recorded). Some clones in this sample may be carry-over from other donors' samples. The chain recombines TRBV11-2 with TRBJ2-5, with D perhaps TRBD1 (5 bases). CDR3: CASRPQGRETQYF. The CDR3 DNA reads as TGTGCCAGCAGACCGCAGGGTAGAGAGACCCAGTACTTC.